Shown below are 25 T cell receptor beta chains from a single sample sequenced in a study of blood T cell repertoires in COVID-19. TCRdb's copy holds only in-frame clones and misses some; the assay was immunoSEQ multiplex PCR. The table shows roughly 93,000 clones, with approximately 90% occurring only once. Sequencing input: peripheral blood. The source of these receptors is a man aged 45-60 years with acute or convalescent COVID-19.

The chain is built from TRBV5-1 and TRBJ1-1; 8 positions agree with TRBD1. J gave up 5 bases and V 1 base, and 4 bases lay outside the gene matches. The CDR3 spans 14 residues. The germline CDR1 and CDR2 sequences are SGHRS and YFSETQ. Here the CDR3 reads CASSLSGGGTEAFF. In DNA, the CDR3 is TGCGCCAGCAGCTTGTCAGGGGGCGGAACTGAAGCTTTCTTT.

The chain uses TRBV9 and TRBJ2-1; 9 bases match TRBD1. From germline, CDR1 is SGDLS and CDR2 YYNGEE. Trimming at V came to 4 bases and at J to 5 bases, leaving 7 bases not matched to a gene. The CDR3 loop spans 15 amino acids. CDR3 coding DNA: TGTGCCAGCAGCCCCACCGGGACAGGGAACAATGAGCAGTTCTTC. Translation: CASSPTGTGNNEQFF. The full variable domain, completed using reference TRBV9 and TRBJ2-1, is DSGVTQTPKHLITATGQRVTLRCSPRSGDLSVYWYQQSLDQGLQFLIQYYNGEERAKGNILERFSAQQFPDLHSELNLSSLELGDSALYFCASSPTGTGNNEQFFGPGTRLTVL.

The CDR3 DNA follows: TGTGCCAGCAGTGGTTTAAGGGCCGGGGATTACAATGAGCAGTTCTTC. Encoded protein: CASSGLRAGDYNEQFF. The gene calls are TRBV6-1 and TRBJ2-1; weak D call: TRBD2 (5 bases). In germline, CDR1 is MNHNS, CDR2 SASEGT. The CDR3 has 16 amino acids. V was pared by 4 bases and J by 4 bases, with 17 bases between.

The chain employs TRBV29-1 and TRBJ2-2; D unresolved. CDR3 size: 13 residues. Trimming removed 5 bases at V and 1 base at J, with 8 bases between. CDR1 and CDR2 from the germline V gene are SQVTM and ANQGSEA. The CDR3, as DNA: TGCAGCGTTCGTGAGGAGAACACCGGGGAGCTGTTTTTT. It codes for CSVREENTGELFF.

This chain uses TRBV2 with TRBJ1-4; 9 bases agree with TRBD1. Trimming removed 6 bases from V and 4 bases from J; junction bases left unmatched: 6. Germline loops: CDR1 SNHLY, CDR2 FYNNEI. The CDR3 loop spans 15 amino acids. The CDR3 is CASRNDRGGNEKLFF. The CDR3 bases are TGTGCCAGCAGGAACGACAGGGGGGGTAATGAAAAACTGTTTTTT.

CDR3 nucleotides: TGTGCCAGCAGTTTAGGGGGGACAGGGGTCGAAAAACTGTTTTTT. Protein product: CASSLGGTGVEKLFF. The J gene is TRBJ1-4, the V gene TRBV28; 10 bases are a match to TRBD1. V lost 2 bases and J lost 8; bases outside the gene matches: 5. The CDR3 runs to 15 residues. Germline values: CDR1 MDHEN, CDR2 SYDVKM.

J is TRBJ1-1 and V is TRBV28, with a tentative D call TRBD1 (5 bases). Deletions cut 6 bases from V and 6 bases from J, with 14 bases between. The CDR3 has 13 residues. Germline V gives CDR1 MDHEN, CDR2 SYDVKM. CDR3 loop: CASRSTGESEAFF. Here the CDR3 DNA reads TGTGCCAGCAGATCCACGGGGGAATCTGAAGCTTTCTTT.

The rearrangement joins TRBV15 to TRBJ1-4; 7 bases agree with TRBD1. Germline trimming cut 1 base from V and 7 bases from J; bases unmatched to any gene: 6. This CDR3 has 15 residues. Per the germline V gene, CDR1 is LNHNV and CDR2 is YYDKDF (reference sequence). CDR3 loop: CATSRGGQGGEKLFF. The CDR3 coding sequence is TGTGCCACCAGCAGAGGGGGGCAGGGGGGTGAAAAACTGTTTTTT. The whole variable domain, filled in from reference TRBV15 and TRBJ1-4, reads DAMVIQNPRYQVTQFGKPVTLSCSQTLNHNVMYWYQQKSSQAPKLLFHYYDKDFNNEADTPDNFQSRRPNTSFCFLDIRSPGLGDTAMYLCATSRGGQGGEKLFFGSGTQLSVL.

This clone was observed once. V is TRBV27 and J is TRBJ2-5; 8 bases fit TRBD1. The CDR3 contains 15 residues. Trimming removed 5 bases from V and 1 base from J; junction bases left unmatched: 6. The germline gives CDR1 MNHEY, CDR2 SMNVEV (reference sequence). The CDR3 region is CASSTPGQAQETQYF. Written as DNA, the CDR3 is TGTGCCAGCAGTACTCCGGGACAGGCCCAAGAGACCCAGTACTTC.

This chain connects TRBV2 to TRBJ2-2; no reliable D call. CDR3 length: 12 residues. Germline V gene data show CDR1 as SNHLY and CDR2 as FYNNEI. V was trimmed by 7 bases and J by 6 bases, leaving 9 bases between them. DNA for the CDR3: TGTGCCAGCACCGCGGATGCCGGGGAGCTGTTTTTT. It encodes CASTADAGELFF.

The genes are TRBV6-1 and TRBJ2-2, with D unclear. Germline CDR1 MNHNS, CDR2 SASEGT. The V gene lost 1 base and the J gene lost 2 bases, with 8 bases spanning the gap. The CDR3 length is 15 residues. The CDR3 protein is CASSEGPPNTGELFF. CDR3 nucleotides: TGTGCCAGCAGTGAAGGGCCACCCAACACCGGGGAGCTGTTTTTT.

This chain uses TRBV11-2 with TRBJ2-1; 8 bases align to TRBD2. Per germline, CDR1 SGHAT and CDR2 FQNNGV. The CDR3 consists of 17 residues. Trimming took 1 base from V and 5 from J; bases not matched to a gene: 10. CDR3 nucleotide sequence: TGTGCCAGCAGCTTAGGTCTTCGTCTAGCGGGCAACAATGAGCAGTTCTTC. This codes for CASSLGLRLAGNNEQFF.

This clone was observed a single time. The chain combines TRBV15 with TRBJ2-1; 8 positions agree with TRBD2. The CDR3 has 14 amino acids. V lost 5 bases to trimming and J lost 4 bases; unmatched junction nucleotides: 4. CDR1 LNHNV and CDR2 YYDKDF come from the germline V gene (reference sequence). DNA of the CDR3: TGTGCCACCAGCGGTACGGGGGGGTACAATGAGCAGTTCTTC. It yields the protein CATSGTGGYNEQFF.

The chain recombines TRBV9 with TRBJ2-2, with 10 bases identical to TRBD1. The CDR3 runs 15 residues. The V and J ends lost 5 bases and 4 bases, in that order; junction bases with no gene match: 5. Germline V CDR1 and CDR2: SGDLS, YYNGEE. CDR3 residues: CASRDGTGVTGELFF. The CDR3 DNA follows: TGTGCCAGCAGAGACGGGACAGGGGTCACCGGGGAGCTGTTTTTT.

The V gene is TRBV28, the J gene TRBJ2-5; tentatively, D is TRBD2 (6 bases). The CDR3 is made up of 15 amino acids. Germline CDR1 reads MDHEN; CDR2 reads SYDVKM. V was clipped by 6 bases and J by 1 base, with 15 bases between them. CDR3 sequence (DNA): TGTGCCAGCAGCTCGCTAGCGACCCCCCAAGAGACCCAGTACTTC. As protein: CASSSLATPQETQYF.

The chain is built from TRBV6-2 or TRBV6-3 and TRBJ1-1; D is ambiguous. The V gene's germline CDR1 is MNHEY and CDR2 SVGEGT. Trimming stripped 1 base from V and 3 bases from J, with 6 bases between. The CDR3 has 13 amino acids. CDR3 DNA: TGTGCCAGCAGTTACTGGAGGGACACTGAAGCTTTCTTT. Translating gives CASSYWRDTEAFF.

The CDR3 nucleotides are TGTGCCAGCAGCGTATTTGATAAGAGTAACACCATATATTTT. Encoded protein: CASSVFDKSNTIYF. The chain employs TRBV9 and TRBJ1-3, with unresolved D. The CDR3 is made up of 14 amino acids. Looked up from germline, CDR1 is SGDLS and CDR2 is YYNGEE. V was clipped by 1 base and J by 7 bases, with 12 bases between them.

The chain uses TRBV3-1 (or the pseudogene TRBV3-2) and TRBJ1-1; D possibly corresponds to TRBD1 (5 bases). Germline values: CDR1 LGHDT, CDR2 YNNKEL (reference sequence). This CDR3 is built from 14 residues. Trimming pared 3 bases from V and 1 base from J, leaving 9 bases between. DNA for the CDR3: TGTGCCAGCAGCCAGCAGGGTGGGAACACTGAAGCTTTCTTT. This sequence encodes CASSQQGGNTEAFF.

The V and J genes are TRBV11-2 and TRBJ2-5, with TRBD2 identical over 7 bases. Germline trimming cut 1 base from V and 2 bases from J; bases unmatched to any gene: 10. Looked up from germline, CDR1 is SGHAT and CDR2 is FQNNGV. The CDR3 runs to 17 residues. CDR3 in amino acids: CASSLALTGGRQETQYF. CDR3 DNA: TGTGCCAGCAGCTTAGCCCTGACGGGGGGTAGGCAAGAGACCCAGTACTTC.

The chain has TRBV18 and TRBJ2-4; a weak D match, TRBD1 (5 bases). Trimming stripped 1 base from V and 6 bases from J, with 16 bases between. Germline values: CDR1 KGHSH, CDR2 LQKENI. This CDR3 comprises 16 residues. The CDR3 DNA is TGTGCCAGCTCACCACAATCCCCAGGGTCGGGAAACATTCAGTACTTC. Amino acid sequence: CASSPQSPGSGNIQYF. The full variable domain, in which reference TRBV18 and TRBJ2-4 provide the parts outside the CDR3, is NAGVMQNPRHLVRRRGQEARLRCSPMKGHSHVYWYRQLPEEGLKFMVYLQKENIIDESGMPKERFSAEFPKEGPSILRIQQVVRGDSAAYFCASSPQSPGSGNIQYFGAGTRLSVL.

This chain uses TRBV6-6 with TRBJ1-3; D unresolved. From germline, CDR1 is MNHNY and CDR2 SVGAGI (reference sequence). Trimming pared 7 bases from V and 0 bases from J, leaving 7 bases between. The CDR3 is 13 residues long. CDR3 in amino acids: CASIRNSGNTIYF. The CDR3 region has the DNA TGTGCCAGCATTCGCAACTCTGGAAACACCATATATTTT.

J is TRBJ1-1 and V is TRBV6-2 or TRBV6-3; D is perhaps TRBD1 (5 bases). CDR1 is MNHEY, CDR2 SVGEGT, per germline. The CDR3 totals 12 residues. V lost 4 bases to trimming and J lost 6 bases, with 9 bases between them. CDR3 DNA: TGTGCCAGCAGTTCCCGACAGTCTGAAGCTTTCTTT. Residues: CASSSRQSEAFF.

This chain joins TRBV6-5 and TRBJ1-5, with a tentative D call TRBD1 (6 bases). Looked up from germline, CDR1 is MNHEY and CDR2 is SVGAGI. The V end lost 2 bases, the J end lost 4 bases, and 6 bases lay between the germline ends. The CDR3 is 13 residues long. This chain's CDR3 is CASSYGQNQPQHF. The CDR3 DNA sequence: TGTGCCAGCAGTTACGGACAGAATCAGCCCCAGCATTTT.

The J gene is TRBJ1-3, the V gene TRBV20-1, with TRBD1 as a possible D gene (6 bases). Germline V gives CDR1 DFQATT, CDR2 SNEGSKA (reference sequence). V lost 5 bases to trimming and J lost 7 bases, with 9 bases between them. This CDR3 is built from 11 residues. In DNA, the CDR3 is TGCAGTGCTCGGCAGGGGAACACCATATATTTT. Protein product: CSARQGNTIYF.

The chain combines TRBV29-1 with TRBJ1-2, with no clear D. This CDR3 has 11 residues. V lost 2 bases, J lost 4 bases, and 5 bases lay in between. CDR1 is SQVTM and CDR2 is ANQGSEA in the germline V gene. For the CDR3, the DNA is TGCAGCGTTGAATACAGCTATGGCTACACCTTC. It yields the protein CSVEYSYGYTF.